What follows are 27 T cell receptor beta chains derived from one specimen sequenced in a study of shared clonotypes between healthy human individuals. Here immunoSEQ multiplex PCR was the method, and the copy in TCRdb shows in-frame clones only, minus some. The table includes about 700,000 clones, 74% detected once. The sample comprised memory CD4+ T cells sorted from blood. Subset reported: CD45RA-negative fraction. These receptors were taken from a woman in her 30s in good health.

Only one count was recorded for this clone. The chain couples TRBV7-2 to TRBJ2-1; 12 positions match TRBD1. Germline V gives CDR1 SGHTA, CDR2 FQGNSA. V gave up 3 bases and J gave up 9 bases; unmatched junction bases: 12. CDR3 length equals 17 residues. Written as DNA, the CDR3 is TGTGCCAGCAGCTTGCCCCGCGGCGGGACAGGGGGCTTTGAGCAGTTCTTC. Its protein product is CASSLPRGGTGGFEQFF.

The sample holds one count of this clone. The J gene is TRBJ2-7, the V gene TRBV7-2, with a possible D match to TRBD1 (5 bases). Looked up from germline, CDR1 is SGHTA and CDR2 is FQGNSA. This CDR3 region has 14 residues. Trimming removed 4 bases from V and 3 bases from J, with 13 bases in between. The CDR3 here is CASSSQGDSYEQYF. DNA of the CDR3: TGTGCCAGCAGCTCCCAGGGTGACAGCTACGAGCAGTACTTC.

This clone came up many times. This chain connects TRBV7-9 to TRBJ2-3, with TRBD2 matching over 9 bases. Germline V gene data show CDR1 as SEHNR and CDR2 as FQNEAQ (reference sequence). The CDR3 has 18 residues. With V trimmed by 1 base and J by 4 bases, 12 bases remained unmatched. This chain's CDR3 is CASSLVGAGGPSPDTQYF. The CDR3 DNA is TGTGCCAGCAGCTTAGTCGGAGCGGGAGGCCCTTCACCAGATACGCAGTATTTT.

CDR3 DNA: TGTGCCAGCAGTATGGGGCGCACTGAAGCTTTCTTT. Translation gives CASSMGRTEAFF. The chain uses TRBV2 and TRBJ1-1, with D perhaps TRBD1 (5 bases). This CDR3 spans 12 amino acids. The V gene lost 5 bases and the J gene lost 4 bases, with 8 bases spanning the gap. Germline V gene lookup returns CDR1 SNHLY and CDR2 FYNNEI.

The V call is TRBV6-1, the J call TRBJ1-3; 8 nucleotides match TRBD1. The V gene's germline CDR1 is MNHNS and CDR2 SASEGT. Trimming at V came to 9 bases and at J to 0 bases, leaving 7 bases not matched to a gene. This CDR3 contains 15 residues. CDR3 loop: CASKQGARSGNTIYF. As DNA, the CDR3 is TGTGCCAGTAAGCAGGGGGCCCGCTCTGGAAACACCATATATTTT.

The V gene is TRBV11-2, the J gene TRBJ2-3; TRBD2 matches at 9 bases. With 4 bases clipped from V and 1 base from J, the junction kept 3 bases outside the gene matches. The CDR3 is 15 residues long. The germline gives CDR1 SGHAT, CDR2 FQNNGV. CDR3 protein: CASSYSGSGTDTQYF. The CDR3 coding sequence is TGTGCCAGCAGCTATAGCGGGAGTGGCACAGATACGCAGTATTTT.

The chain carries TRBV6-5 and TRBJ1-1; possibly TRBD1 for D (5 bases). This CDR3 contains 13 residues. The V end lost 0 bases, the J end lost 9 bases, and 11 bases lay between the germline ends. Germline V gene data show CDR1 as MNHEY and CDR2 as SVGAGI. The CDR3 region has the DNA TGTGCCAGCAGTTACTCCAGGGAAGGGAAAGCTTTCTTT. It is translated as CASSYSREGKAFF.

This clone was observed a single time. In DNA form, the CDR3 reads TGCGCCAGCAGCTGGGACAGGGGAAGCTCCTACAATGAGCAGTTCTTC. It yields the protein CASSWDRGSSYNEQFF. V gene TRBV5-1 combines with J gene TRBJ2-1, with TRBD1 matching over 10 bases. Per the germline V gene, CDR1 is SGHRS and CDR2 is YFSETQ. V lost 3 bases, J lost 0 bases, and 3 bases stayed unmatched. The CDR3 runs 16 residues.

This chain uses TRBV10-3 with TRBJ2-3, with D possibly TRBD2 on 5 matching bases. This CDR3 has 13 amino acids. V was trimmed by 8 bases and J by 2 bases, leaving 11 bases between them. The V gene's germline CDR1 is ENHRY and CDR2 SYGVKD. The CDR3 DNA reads TGTGCCATCGCGGGCCCCGACACAGATACGCAGTATTTT. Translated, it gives CAIAGPDTDTQYF.

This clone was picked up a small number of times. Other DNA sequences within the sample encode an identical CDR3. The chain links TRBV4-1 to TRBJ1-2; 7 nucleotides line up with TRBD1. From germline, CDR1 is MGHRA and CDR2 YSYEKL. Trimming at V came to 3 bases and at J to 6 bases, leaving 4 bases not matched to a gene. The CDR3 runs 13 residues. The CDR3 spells CASSHTDRDGYTF. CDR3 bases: TGCGCCAGCAGCCATACAGACAGGGATGGCTACACCTTC.

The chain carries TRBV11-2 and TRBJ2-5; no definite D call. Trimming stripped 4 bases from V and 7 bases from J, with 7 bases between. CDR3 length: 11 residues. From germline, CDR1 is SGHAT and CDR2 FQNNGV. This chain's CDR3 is CASSYKLTQYF. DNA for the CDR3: TGTGCCAGCAGCTATAAACTGACCCAGTACTTC.

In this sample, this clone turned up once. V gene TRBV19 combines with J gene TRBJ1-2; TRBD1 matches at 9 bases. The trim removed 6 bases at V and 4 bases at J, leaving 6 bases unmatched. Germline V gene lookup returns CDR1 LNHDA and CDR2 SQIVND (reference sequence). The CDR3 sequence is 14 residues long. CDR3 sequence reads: CASRHTGGAYGYTF. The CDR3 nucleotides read TGTGCCAGTAGACACACAGGGGGCGCCTATGGCTACACCTTC.

In nucleotides, the CDR3 is TGCGCCAGCAGCCAAGAATTACGTCGGGAGCAGTACGAGCAGTACTTC. This encodes CASSQELRREQYEQYF. The chain employs TRBV4-1 and TRBJ2-7; D might be TRBD2 (6 bases). The CDR3 sequence is 16 residues long. The germline V gene has CDR1 MGHRA and CDR2 YSYEKL. The ends were cut back, 0 bases at V and 4 bases at J, with 16 bases in the middle.

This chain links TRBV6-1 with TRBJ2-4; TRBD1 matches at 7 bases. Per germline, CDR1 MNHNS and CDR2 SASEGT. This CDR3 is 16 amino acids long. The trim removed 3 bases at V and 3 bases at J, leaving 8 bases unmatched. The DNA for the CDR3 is TGTGCCAGCAGTGAGGAGACAGGGCGGGTCAAAAACATTCAGTACTTC. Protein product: CASSEETGRVKNIQYF.

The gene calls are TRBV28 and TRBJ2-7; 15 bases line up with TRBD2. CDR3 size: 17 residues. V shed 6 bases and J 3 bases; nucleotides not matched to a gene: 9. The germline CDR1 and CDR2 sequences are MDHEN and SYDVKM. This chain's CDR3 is CASRPLGLAGGYYEQYF. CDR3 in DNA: TGTGCCAGCAGACCCTTGGGACTAGCGGGAGGATACTACGAGCAGTACTTC.

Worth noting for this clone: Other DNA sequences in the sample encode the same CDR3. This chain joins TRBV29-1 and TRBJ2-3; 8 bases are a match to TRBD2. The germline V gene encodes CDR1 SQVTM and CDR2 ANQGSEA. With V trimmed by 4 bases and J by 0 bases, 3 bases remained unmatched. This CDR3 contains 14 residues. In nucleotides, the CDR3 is TGCAGCGTTGGTAGCGGGACTAGCACAGATACGCAGTATTTT. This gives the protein CSVGSGTSTDTQYF.

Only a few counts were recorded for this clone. The CDR3, as DNA: TGTGCCAGCAGCCAGGGGGTCGGCGAGCAGTACTTC. It encodes CASSQGVGEQYF. The V gene is TRBV16, the J gene TRBJ2-7; either TRBD1 or TRBD2 may fit D (5 bases each). CDR1 KGHSY and CDR2 FQNENV come from the germline V gene. V was trimmed by 3 bases and J by 6 bases, leaving 9 bases between them. The CDR3 spans 12 residues.

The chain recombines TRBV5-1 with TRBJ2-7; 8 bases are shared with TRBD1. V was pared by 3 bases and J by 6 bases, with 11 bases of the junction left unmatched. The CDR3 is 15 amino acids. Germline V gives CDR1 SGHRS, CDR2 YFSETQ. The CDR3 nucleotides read TGCGCCAGCAGCTCCGGACAGGGTACGTTCCGCGAGCAGTACTTC. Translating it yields CASSSGQGTFREQYF.

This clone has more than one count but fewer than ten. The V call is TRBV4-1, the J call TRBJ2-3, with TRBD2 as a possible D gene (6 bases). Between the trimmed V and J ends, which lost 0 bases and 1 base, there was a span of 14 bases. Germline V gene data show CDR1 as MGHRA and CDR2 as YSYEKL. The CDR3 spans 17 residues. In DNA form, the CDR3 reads TGCGCCAGCAGCCAAGATAATAGGGCTAGCGGCACAGATACGCAGTATTTT. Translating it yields CASSQDNRASGTDTQYF.

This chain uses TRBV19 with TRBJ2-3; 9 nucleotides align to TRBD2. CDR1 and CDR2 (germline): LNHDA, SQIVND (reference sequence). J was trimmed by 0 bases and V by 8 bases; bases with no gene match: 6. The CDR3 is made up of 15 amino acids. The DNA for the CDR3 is TGTGCCAGTGCCTTCACTAGCGGGAGCACAGATACGCAGTATTTT. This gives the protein CASAFTSGSTDTQYF.

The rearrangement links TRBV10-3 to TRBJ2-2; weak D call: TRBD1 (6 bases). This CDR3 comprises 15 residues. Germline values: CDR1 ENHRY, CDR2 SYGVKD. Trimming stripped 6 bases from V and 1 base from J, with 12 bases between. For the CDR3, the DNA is TGTGCCATCAGGGACCCGGGACAGAACACCGGGGAGCTGTTTTTT. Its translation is CAIRDPGQNTGELFF.

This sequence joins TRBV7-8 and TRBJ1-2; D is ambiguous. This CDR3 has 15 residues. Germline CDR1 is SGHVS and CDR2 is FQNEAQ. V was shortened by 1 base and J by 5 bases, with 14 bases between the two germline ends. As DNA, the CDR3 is TGTGCCAGCAGCTTAGGACCGGGGATGGATTATGGCTACACCTTC. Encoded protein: CASSLGPGMDYGYTF.

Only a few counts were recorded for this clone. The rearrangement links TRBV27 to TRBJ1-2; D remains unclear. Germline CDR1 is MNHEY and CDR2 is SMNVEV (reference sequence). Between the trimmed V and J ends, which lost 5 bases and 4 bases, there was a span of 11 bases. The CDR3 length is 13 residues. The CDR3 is CASSPQVTYGYTF. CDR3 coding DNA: TGTGCCAGCAGTCCCCAGGTGACCTATGGCTACACCTTC.

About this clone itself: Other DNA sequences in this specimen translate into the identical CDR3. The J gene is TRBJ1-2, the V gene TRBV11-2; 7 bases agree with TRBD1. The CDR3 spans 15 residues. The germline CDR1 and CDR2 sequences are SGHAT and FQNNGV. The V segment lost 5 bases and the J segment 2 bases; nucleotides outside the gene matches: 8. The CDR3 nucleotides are TGTGCCAGCAGCCTTTCGGGACAGCTAAACTATGGCTACACCTTC. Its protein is CASSLSGQLNYGYTF.

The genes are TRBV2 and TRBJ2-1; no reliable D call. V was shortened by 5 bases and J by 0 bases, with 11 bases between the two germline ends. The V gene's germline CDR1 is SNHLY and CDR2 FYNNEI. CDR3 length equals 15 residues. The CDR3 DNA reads TGTGCCAGCAGTACACCCCATAGCTCCTACAATGAGCAGTTCTTC. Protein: CASSTPHSSYNEQFF.

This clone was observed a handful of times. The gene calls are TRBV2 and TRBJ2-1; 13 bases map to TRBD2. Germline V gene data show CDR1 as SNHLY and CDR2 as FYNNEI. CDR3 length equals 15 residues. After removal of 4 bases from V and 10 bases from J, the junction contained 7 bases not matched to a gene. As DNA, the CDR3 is TGTGCCAGCAGTGCCCGGACTAGCGGGAGAGGCGAGCAGTTCTTC. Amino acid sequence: CASSARTSGRGEQFF.

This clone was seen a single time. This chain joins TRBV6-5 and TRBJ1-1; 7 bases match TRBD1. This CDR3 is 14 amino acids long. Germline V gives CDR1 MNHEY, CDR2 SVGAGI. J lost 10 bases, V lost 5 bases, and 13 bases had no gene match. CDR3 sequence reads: CASSGRTGPGVAFF. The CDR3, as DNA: TGTGCCAGCAGTGGGAGGACAGGACCTGGCGTAGCTTTCTTT.